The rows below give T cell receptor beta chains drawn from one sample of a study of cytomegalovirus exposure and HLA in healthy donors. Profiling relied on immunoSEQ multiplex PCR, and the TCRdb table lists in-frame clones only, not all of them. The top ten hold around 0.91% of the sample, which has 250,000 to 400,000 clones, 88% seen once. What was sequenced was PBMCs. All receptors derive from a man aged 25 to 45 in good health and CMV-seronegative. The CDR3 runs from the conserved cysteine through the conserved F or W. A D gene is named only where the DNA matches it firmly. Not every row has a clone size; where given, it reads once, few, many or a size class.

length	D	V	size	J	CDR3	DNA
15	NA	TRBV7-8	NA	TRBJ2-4	CASSPPSSGKNIQYF	TGTGCCAGCAGCCCCCCTAGCTCGGGCAAAAACATTCAGTACTTC
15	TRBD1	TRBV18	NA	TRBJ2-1	CASSPDRVSYNEQFF	TGTGCCAGCTCTCCCGACAGGGTTTCCTACAATGAGCAGTTCTTC
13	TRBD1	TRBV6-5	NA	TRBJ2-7	CASRRQGMNEQYF	TGTGCCAGCAGACGACAGGGAATGAACGAGCAGTACTTC
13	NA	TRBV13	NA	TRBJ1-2	CASSLGRDYGYTF	TGTGCCAGCAGCTTAGGCAGGGACTATGGCTACACCTTC
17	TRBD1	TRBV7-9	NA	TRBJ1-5	CASSLASRDREQKPQHF	TGTGCCAGCAGCTTAGCGTCCCGGGACAGGGAACAAAAGCCCCAGCATTTT
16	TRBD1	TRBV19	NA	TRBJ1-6	CASSTGGQPYNSPLHF	TGTGCCAGCTCCACAGGGGGGCAGCCCTATAATTCACCCCTCCACTTT
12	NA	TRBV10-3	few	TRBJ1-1	CAISGTDTEAFF	TGTGCCATCAGTGGGACAGACACTGAAGCTTTCTTT
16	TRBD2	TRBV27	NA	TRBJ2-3	CASSRIAGGHTDTQYF	TGTGCCAGCAGTCGGATAGCGGGGGGCCACACAGATACGCAGTATTTT
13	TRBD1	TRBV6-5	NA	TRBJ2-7	CASRDRGQYEQYF	TGTGCCAGCAGGGACAGGGGGCAATACGAGCAGTACTTC
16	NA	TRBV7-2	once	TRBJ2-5	CASSLAVVGGQETQYF	TGTGCCAGCAGCTTAGCGGTAGTTGGCGGTCAAGAGACCCAGTACTTC
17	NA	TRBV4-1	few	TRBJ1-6	CASSLVVGGGTNSPLHF	TGCGCCAGCAGCCTCGTCGTGGGTGGCGGCACTAATTCACCCCTCCACTTT
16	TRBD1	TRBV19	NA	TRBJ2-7	CASSIVPGQGMYEQYF	TGTGCCAGTAGTATAGTTCCGGGACAGGGAATGTACGAGCAGTACTTC
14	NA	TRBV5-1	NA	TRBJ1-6	CASSLGGGGSPLHF	TGCGCCAGCAGCTTGGGTGGGGGAGGTTCACCCCTCCACTTT
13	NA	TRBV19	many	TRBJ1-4	CASSTRTNEKLFF	TGTGCCAGTTCGACCAGGACAAATGAAAAACTGTTTTTT
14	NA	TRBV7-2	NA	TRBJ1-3	CASKAERVGNTIYF	TGTGCCAGCAAAGCGGAGAGGGTCGGAAACACCATATATTTT
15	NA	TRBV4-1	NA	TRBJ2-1	CASSLRGGPPNEQFF	TGCGCCAGCAGCCTCCGCGGAGGTCCTCCCAATGAGCAGTTCTTC
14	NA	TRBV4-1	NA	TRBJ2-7	CASSQDGDSYEQYF	TGCGCCAGCAGCCAAGATGGAGACAGCTACGAGCAGTACTTC
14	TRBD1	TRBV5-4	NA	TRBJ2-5	CASSPGQVQETQYF	TGTGCCAGCAGCCCTGGACAGGTCCAAGAGACCCAGTACTTC
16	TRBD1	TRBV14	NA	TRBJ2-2	CASSQRTGSNTGELFF	TGTGCCAGCAGCCAGCGGACAGGGTCGAACACCGGGGAGCTGTTTTTT
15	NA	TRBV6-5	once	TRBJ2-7	CASKTGSGRTYEQYF	TGTGCCAGCAAGACGGGATCTGGACGGACCTACGAGCAGTACTTC